The next 19 T cell receptor beta chains were all read from a single sample in a study of CD8+ T cells in alopecia areata. Extraction of RNA preceded its reverse transcription into cDNA, which served as the sequencing template. Clones were read by immunoSEQ multiplex PCR, and TCRdb kept only the in-frame ones, dropping some. The sample has about 1,500 clones; more than 60% are singletons. Treatment specified: oral pan-JAK inhibitor, 5-10 mg twice daily. Peripheral blood samples and lesional scalp punch biopsies were obtained from alopecia areata patients. This specimen consisted of skin, obtained at week 24, from a patient treated with tofacitinib. Receptor source: a human donor with alopecia areata.

This clone was detected a few times. The V and J genes are TRBV7-3 and TRBJ2-5; 11 bases agree with TRBD1. Per the germline V gene, CDR1 is SGHTA and CDR2 is FQGTGA. Trimming took 2 bases from V and 4 from J; bases not matched to a gene: 9. This CDR3 is built from 17 residues. CDR3 sequence: CASSLGGQGAFAETQYF. The CDR3 nucleotides are TGTGCCAGCAGCTTAGGTGGACAGGGGGCGTTTGCAGAGACCCAGTACTTC.

The CDR3 nucleotides read TGTGCCAGCAGCCCGGACAGGCTCGACATAGGAAACACCATATATTTT. Its protein product is CASSPDRLDIGNTIYF. The chain is built from TRBV14 and TRBJ1-3, with TRBD1 identical over 7 bases. Germline lookup yields CDR1 SGHDN and CDR2 FVKESK. The CDR3 is 16 residues long. The V and J ends lost 4 bases and 4 bases, in that order; junction bases with no gene match: 10.

This clone came up once. The chain combines TRBV18 with TRBJ2-2; either TRBD1 or TRBD2 may fit D (5 bases each). CDR3 length: 16 amino acids. Trimming cost V 0 bases and J 4 bases, with 12 bases left between them. Germline lookup yields CDR1 KGHSH and CDR2 LQKENI. The CDR3 loop reads CASSPPDGAFTGELFF. In DNA, the CDR3 is TGTGCCAGCTCACCACCGGACGGGGCCTTCACCGGGGAGCTGTTTTTT.

This chain connects TRBV7-9 to TRBJ1-2; D is undetermined. There are 12 residues in the CDR3. Per germline, CDR1 SEHNR and CDR2 FQNEAQ (reference sequence). The germline V and J ends were trimmed by 1 base and 5 bases, with 5 bases remaining between them. This CDR3 is CASSLGQYGYTF. CDR3 nucleotide sequence: TGTGCCAGCAGCTTAGGGCAGTATGGCTACACCTTC.

Only a few counts were recorded for this clone. The chain recombines TRBV2 with TRBJ2-7; 9 bases are a match to TRBD1. The V gene's germline CDR1 is SNHLY and CDR2 FYNNEI. V lost 9 bases to trimming and J lost 3 bases; unmatched junction nucleotides: 6. This CDR3 is 13 amino acids long. In DNA form, the CDR3 reads TGTGCCAGTGCCGGGACAGGGTACTACGAGCAGTACTTC. Protein sequence: CASAGTGYYEQYF.

The rearrangement links TRBV4-2 to TRBJ2-4, with D hard to call. Germline CDR1 LGHNA, CDR2 YNFKEQ. The CDR3 has 14 amino acids. V was trimmed by 0 bases and J by 0 bases, leaving 3 bases between them. The CDR3 DNA reads as TGTGCCAGCAGCCAAGATGCAGCCAAAAACATTCAGTACTTC. It encodes CASSQDAAKNIQYF.

V usage is TRBV7-9 and J usage is TRBJ2-7, with 7 bases identical to TRBD1. J lost 1 base, V lost 5 bases, and 5 bases had no gene match. The germline CDR1 and CDR2 sequences are SEHNR and FQNEAQ (reference sequence). The CDR3 spans 14 residues. The CDR3 is CASSRLGQSYEQYF. The CDR3 nucleotides read TGTGCCAGCAGCCGATTGGGACAGTCCTACGAGCAGTACTTC.

The J gene is TRBJ2-2, the V gene TRBV5-6; D is possibly TRBD2 (6 bases). CDR1 is SGHDT, CDR2 YYEEEE, per germline. This CDR3 region has 15 residues. Between the trimmed V and J ends, which lost 4 bases and 5 bases, there was a span of 15 bases. The CDR3 loop is CASSAGLHSTGELFF. The CDR3 DNA reads TGTGCCAGCAGCGCGGGATTACATTCAACCGGGGAGCTGTTTTTT.

This clone has a handful of counts. The chain is built from TRBV2 and TRBJ2-5; 7 bases match TRBD1. Near its end, the DNA agrees better with TRBJ2-7, so the J call may be wrong. The CDR3 has 16 residues. Germline lookup yields CDR1 SNHLY and CDR2 FYNNEI. The DNA of the CDR3 is TGTGCCAGCAGTCCCTTGAGAGGGGGCCCCTCCTACGAGCAGTACTTC. It codes for CASSPLRGGPSYEQYF.

The rearrangement links TRBV7-2 to TRBJ2-1; TRBD2 matches 9 bases. V lost 8 bases to trimming and J lost 1 base; unmatched junction nucleotides: 6. The CDR3 spans 15 residues. Germline V lookup: CDR1 SGHTA, CDR2 FQGNSA. The CDR3 DNA is TGTGCCAGCGGCCCGGGACTAGCTTCCTACAATGAGCAGTTCTTC. It encodes CASGPGLASYNEQFF.

V usage is TRBV6-5 and J usage is TRBJ1-1; 7 bases fit TRBD1. Trimming removed 6 bases from V and 1 base from J; junction bases left unmatched: 5. Germline assignment: CDR1 MNHEY and CDR2 SVGAGI. This CDR3 region has 14 residues. CDR3 loop: CASRRQGANTEAFF. The CDR3, as DNA: TGTGCCAGCAGGCGACAGGGCGCGAACACTGAAGCTTTCTTT.

In its sample, this clone was seen once. The V gene is TRBV28, the J gene TRBJ2-5; a possible D gene is TRBD1 (5 bases). There are 14 residues in the CDR3. Germline V gene sequence: CDR1 MDHEN, CDR2 SYDVKM. The CDR3 loop reads CGTGLSGYQETQYF. The CDR3 region has the DNA TGTGGTACAGGTTTGAGTGGCTATCAAGAGACCCAGTACTTC.

The V gene is TRBV5-1, the J gene TRBJ2-4; D is unresolved. V was trimmed by 0 bases and J by 2 bases, leaving 12 bases between them. Germline CDR1 SGHRS, CDR2 YFSETQ. The CDR3 loop spans 16 amino acids. The chain's CDR3 is CASSLATVSTKNIQYF. CDR3 DNA: TGCGCCAGCAGCTTGGCCACAGTATCAACCAAAAACATTCAGTACTTC.

The chain has TRBV5-1 and TRBJ2-1; 7 nucleotides align to TRBD1. The CDR3 consists of 15 residues. J was trimmed by 5 bases and V by 6 bases; bases with no gene match: 11. Per the germline V gene, CDR1 is SGHRS and CDR2 is YFSETQ. The CDR3 region has the DNA TGCGCCAGCAATAGTCAGGGGGTATTACACAATGAGCAGTTCTTC. Translation: CASNSQGVLHNEQFF.

The rearrangement joins TRBV21-1 to TRBJ2-7; TRBD1 reflects the table's D call only, with no check against the DNA. TRBV21-1 is shown as a pseudogene. The CDR3 loop spans 16 amino acids. CDR3 in amino acids: CANPSKGQGPSYEQYF. The DNA for the CDR3 is TGTGCCAACCCATCTAAGGGACAGGGCCCCAGCTACGAGCAGTACTTC.

The chain has TRBV29-1 and TRBJ2-1; 9 bases are a match to TRBD2. Looked up from germline, CDR1 is SQVTM and CDR2 is ANQGSEA. This CDR3 has 11 residues. With V trimmed by 7 bases and J by 7 bases, 2 bases remained unmatched. The CDR3 here is CSATSGNEQFF. DNA of the CDR3: TGCAGCGCGACTAGCGGAAATGAGCAGTTCTTC.

The gene calls are TRBV7-9 and TRBJ2-3; TRBD1 or TRBD2 may be the D gene (5 bases each). V dropped 6 bases and J dropped 4 bases, with 11 bases sitting between them. The CDR3 contains 13 residues. The V gene's germline CDR1 is SEHNR and CDR2 FQNEAQ (reference sequence). The CDR3 sequence is CASSSRGPDTQYF. The CDR3 DNA follows: TGTGCCAGCAGTTCGAGGGGTCCAGATACGCAGTATTTT.

This clone was observed a handful of times. V gene TRBV6-4 combines with J gene TRBJ2-2, with 7 bases that match TRBD1. CDR1 and CDR2 (germline): MRHNA, SNTAGT. There are 14 residues in the CDR3. J gave up 4 bases and V 5 bases, and 4 bases lay outside the gene matches. The CDR3 DNA reads TGTGCCAGCAGTAGGGACAGCACCACCGGGGAGCTGTTTTTT. It yields the protein CASSRDSTTGELFF.

The gene calls are TRBV29-1 and TRBJ1-3; 9 nucleotides line up with TRBD1. V shed 4 bases, J shed 4 bases, and the junction held 5 bases outside the gene matches. Per the germline V gene, CDR1 is SQVTM and CDR2 is ANQGSEA. This CDR3 contains 14 residues. CDR3 loop: CSVVQGASGNTIYF. CDR3 sequence (DNA): TGCAGCGTTGTACAGGGGGCTTCAGGAAACACCATATATTTT.